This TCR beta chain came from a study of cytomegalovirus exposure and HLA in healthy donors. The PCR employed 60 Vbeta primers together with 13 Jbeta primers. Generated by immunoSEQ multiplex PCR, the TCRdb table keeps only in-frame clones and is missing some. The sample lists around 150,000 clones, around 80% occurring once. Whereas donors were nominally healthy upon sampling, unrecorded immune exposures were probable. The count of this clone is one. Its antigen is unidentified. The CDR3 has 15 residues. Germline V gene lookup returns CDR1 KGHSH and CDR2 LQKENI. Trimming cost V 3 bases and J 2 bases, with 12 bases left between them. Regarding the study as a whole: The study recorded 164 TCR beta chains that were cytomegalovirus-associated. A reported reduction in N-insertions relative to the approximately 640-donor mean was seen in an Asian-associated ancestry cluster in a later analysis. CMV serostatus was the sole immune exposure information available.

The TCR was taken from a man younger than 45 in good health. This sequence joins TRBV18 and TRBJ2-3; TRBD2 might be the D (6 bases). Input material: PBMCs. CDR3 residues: CASSPRGPNTDTQYF. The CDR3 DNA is TGTGCCAGCTCACCGCGGGGACCTAACACAGATACGCAGTATTTT. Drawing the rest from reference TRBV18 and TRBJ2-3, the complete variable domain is NAGVMQNPRHLVRRRGQEARLRCSPMKGHSHVYWYRQLPEEGLKFMVYLQKENIIDESGMPKERFSAEFPKEGPSILRIQQVVRGDSAAYFCASSPRGPNTDTQYFGPGTRLTVL.